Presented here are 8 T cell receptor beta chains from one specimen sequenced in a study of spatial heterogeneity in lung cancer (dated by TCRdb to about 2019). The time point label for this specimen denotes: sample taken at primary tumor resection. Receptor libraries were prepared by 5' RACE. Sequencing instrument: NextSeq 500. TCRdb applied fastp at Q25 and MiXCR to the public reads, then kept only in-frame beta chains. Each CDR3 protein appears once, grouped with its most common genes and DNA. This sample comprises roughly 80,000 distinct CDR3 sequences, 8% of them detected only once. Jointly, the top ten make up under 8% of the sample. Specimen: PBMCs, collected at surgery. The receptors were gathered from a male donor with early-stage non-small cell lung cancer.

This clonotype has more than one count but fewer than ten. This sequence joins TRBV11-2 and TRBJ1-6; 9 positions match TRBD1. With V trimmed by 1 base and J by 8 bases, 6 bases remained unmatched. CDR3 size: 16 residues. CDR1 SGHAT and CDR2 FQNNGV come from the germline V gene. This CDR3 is CASSLGPGTGYSPLHF. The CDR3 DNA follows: TGTGCCAGCAGCTTAGGGCCCGGGACAGGGTATTCACCCCTCCACTTT.

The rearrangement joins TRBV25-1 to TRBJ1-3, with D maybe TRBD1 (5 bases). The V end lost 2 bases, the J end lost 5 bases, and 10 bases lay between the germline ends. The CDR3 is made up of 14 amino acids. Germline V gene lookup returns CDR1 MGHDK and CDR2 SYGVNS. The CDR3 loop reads CASSEADTRNTIYF. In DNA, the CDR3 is TGTGCCAGCAGTGAAGCGGACACCAGAAACACCATATATTTT.

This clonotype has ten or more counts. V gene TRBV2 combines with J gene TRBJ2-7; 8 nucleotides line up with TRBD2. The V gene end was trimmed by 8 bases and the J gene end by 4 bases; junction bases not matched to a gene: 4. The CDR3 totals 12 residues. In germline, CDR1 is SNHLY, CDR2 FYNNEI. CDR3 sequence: CASAGGPYEQYF. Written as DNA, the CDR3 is TGTGCCAGCGCGGGGGGACCTTACGAGCAGTACTTC.

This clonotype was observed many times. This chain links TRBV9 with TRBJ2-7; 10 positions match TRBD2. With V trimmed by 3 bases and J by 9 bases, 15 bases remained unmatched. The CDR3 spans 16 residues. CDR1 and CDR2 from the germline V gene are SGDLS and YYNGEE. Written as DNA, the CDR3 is TGTGCCAGCAGCGCGCAGACCGGGCTAGCGGGAGTAATGCAGTACTTC. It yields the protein CASSAQTGLAGVMQYF.

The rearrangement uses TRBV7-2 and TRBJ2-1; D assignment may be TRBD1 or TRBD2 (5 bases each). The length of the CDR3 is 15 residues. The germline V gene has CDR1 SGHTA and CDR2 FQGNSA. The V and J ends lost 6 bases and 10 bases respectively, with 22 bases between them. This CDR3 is CASSRTTQAGTEQFF. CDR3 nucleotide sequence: TGTGCCAGCAGTCGTACCACACAGGCCGGGACGGAGCAGTTCTTC.

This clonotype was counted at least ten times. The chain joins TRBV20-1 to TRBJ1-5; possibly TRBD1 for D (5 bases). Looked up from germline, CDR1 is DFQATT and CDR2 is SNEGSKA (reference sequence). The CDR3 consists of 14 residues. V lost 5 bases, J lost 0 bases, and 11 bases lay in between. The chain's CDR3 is CSAATGDSNQPQHF. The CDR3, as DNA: TGCAGTGCTGCGACGGGGGATAGCAATCAGCCCCAGCATTTT.

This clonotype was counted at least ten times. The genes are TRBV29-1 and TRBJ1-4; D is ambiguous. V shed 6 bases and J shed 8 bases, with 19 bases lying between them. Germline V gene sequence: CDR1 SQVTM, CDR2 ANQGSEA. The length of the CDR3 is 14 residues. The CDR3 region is CSVEILDLGEKLFF. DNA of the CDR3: TGCAGCGTGGAAATACTTGACCTGGGGGAAAAACTGTTTTTT.

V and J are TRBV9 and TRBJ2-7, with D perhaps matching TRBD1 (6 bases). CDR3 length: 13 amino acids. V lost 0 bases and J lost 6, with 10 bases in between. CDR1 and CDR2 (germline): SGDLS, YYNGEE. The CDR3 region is CASSVEVGGEQYF. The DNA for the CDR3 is TGTGCCAGCAGCGTAGAGGTAGGGGGCGAGCAGTACTTC.